Sequencing of this TCR beta chain was carried out in a study of cytomegalovirus exposure and HLA in healthy donors. Turning to this clone: Antigen specificity is unknown.

Findings and caveats of the study: Specificity for CMV antigens was confirmed in vitro for a few of the CMV-associated chains. The authors later linked a missense DCLRE1C variant to TCR beta V- and J-gene trimming. According to the study, roughly 180 TCR beta chains were cytomegalovirus-associated.

The PCR used 60 Vbeta and 13 Jbeta primers. In the authors' workflow: Around 12 million of tens of millions of unique TCR beta chains were shared, per a later count. Profiling relied on immunoSEQ multiplex PCR, and the TCRdb table lists in-frame clones only, not all of them. Clone size and the V and J calls come from that table; the DNA yielded D and trimming. The repertoire table contains 65,000 to 95,000 clones. The CDR3 extends over 14 amino acids. CDR1 is GTSNPN, CDR2 SVGIG, per germline (reference sequence). V lost 2 bases, J lost 4 bases, and 3 bases stayed unmatched. The V call is TRBV30, the J call TRBJ2-2; 8 positions match TRBD2. The sequenced sample was PBMCs. The sequence derives from a female donor in good health and CMV-seropositive. CDR3 residues: CAWSLGGGTGELFF. CDR3 DNA: TGTGCCTGGAGTCTCGGGGGGGGCACCGGGGAGCTGTTTTTT. Complete variable domain (other parts from reference TRBV30 and TRBJ2-2): SQTIHQWPATLVQPVGSPLSLECTVEGTSNPNLYWYRQAAGRGLQLLFYSVGIGQISSEVPQNLSASRPQDRQFILSSKKLLLSDSGFYLCAWSLGGGTGELFFGEGSRLTVL.